Here is one T cell receptor (beta chain) with its context. No antigen is known for it. With constant-segment primers, 5'RACE yielded cDNA libraries of TCR alpha and TCR beta that carried sample barcodes and UMIs. Using its own MiXCR run on the 5' RACE reads, TCRdb lists one record per CDR3 protein. The sample contains approximately 260,000 distinct CDR3 sequences, around 16% of which appear only once. This sample was included in a study of T-cell memory formation after mild COVID-19. The study's findings and limits: Contracting clones localized mainly to CM and EM when CD4+ and mainly to EMRA when CD8+. There were some responding clones in pre-infection memory, which suggested that cross-reactive memory had joined.

The length of the CDR3 is 12 residues. Germline lookup yields CDR1 SEHNR and CDR2 FQNEAQ (reference sequence). The germline V and J ends were trimmed by 5 bases and 5 bases, with 9 bases remaining between them. The TCR originated in a young man who had mild COVID-19 (a few samples of this study predate the infection). Cell type and time point are not known. This chain joins TRBV7-9 and TRBJ2-5; D is unclear. Sample: PBMCs or a T cell subset sorted from them (not recorded which). The CDR3 coding sequence is TGTGCCAGCAGCCCCACTCGGGAGACCCAGTACTTC. This codes for CASSPTRETQYF.